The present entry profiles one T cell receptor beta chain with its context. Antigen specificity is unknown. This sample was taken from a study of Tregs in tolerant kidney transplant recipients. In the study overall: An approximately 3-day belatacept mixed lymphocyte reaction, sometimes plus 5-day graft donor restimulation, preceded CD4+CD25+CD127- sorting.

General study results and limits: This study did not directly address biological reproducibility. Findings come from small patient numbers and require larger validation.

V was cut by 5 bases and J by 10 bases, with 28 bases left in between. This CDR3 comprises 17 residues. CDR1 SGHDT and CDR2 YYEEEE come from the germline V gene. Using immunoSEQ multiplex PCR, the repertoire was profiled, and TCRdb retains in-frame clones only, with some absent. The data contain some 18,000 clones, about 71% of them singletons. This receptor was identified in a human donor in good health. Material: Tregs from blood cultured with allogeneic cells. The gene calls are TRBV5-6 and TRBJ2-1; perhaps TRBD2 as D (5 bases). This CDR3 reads CASSLPSGIKTLSEQFF. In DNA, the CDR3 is TGTGCCAGCAGTCTACCCTCGGGGATCAAAACCCTCAGCGAGCAGTTCTTC.